This T cell receptor (beta chain) came from a study of technical replicates of blood from a handful of donors. TCRdb keeps only in-frame clones here, not all; method: immunoSEQ multiplex PCR. The data contain 85,000 to 100,000 clones, around 95% of them seen just once; the ten biggest clones take up around 0.26%. The CDR3 is made up of 15 amino acids. Germline CDR1 and CDR2: LNHDA and SQIVND (reference sequence). The V end was cut by 3 bases, the J end by 5 bases, with 14 bases between. The sequence came from a human donor in good health. The gene calls are TRBV19 and TRBJ1-5; no definite D call. What was sequenced was T cells isolated from PBMCs. DNA of the CDR3: TGTGCCAGTAGTATTCGTTCGGGGTCCTATCAGCCCCAGCATTTT. This translates into CASSIRSGSYQPQHF. The whole variable domain, filled in from reference TRBV19 and TRBJ1-5, reads DGGITQSPKYLFRKEGQNVTLSCEQNLNHDAMYWYRQDPGQGLRLIYYSQIVNDFQKGDIAEGYSVSREKKESFPLTVTSAQKNPTAFYLCASSIRSGSYQPQHFGDGTRLSIL.